These T cell receptor beta chains were read from a single sample in a study of blood T cell repertoires in COVID-19. Repertoires were generated with immunoSEQ multiplex PCR, while TCRdb's copy carries only in-frame clones and drops some. Of approximately 82,000 clones in the sample, 75% to 90% were seen once. The sequenced sample was PBMCs or T cells enriched from blood (not recorded which). The receptors shown here come from a woman aged 45-60 years with acute COVID-19. The conserved cysteine and the conserved F or W are not part of the CDR3 here. Fields, in order: clone size, V gene, D gene, CDR3 length, CDR3 protein. D genes are given only for firm matches. A row's size may be missing; if present it is once, few, many or a size class.

size: -; V: TRBV15; D: -; length: 15; CDR3: ATSRGTLLGVANEQF
size: -; V: TRBV7-3; D: -; length: 12; CDR3: ASREPETNEKLF
size: -; V: TRBV24-1; D: TRBD2; length: 13; CDR3: ATSGGAGVNNEQF
size: few; V: TRBV29-1; D: -; length: 11; CDR3: SVVGGADEKLF
size: few; V: TRBV3-1/TRBV3-2; D: TRBD2; length: 15; CDR3: ASSQDKGWRESGEQY
size: few; V: TRBV11-2; D: TRBD1; length: 9; CDR3: ASSLGQGIY
size: -; V: TRBV3-1/TRBV3-2; D: TRBD2; length: 14; CDR3: ASSQVMAGGNGELF
size: -; V: TRBV11-2; D: -; length: 12; CDR3: ASSLGQGNTEAF
size: -; V: TRBV4-1; D: -; length: 14; CDR3: ASSQDVAANTGELF
size: -; V: TRBV2; D: TRBD2; length: 12; CDR3: ASISGRSYNEQF
size: -; V: TRBV5-5; D: -; length: 12; CDR3: ASSLSDIPTGQY